This TCR beta chain was captured in a study of regulatory T cells in long-lasting Graves disease. Study-wide results and caveats: Relative to newly diagnosed Graves' patients, persistent ones had lower TCR diversity.

This clonotype has ten or more counts. Its matching antigen is unknown. Both iRepertoire HTBI primers and Arm-PCR of CDR3 regions were used to build the TCR beta libraries. How the authors handled the data: Gene usage covered approximately 65 TRBV and 14 TRBJ segments. TCRdb ran MiXCR on the multiplex PCR reads and lists one entry per CDR3 protein. TCRdb's processing, not the authors' own work, is the source of the V and J calls. The sample has around 250,000 distinct CDR3 sequences, roughly a fifth seen once. The time point here: newly diagnosed GD, antithyroid drugs for less than 3 months. RNA from PBMCs was the source of the TCR library. The patients included were those that came from an endocrinology department in Xi'an, China. Trimming cost V 5 bases and J 2 bases; bases outside gene matches: 6. Germline V gives CDR1 SGHVS, CDR2 FQNEAQ. This CDR3 spans 16 amino acids.

This receptor was obtained from a female donor with Graves disease. Source: peripheral blood mononuclear cells (PBMCs), taken at new diagnosis, from a patient treated with antithyroid drugs. The J gene is TRBJ2-5, the V gene TRBV7-8; 12 nucleotides agree with TRBD2. The CDR3 protein is CASSLGLAGTQETQYF. In DNA form, the CDR3 reads TGTGCCAGCAGCCTCGGACTAGCGGGAACACAAGAGACCCAGTACTTC.